This T cell receptor (beta chain) appears in the sequencing data of a study of molecular identifiers for immune sequencing clone quantification. Study findings and constraints: A single cell's spiked Jurkat TCR RNA was reportedly detectable among 900,000 to 1,000,000 naive cells.

Listed TCR primers, together with previously described methods, were used for the bulk TCR libraries. MiXCR was run by TCRdb on the PCR reads, yielding one entry per CDR3 protein. The sample has a few hundred thousand distinct CDR3 sequences, about a quarter seen once. This CDR3 spans 14 amino acids. Per the germline V gene, CDR1 is SNHLY and CDR2 is FYNNEI. V shed 10 bases, J shed 1 base, and the junction held 4 bases outside the gene matches. A note on this clonotype: What it binds is not known.

The chain employs TRBV2 and TRBJ2-3; 11 positions agree with TRBD2. This TCR came from a human donor in good health. Some libraries in this study had Jurkat cell RNA spiked in. Sequencing was carried out using naive CD8+ T cells from blood, with Jurkat cell RNA spiked in. The subset was: FACS-sorted CD8+CD4-CCR7+CD45RA+ naive T cells. The CDR3 sequence is CANSGLAGTDTQYF. CDR3 DNA sequence: TGTGCCAACTCGGGACTAGCGGGCACAGATACGCAGTATTTT.